Each of the 29 T cell receptor beta chains below was sequenced from the same sample in a study of blood T cell repertoires in COVID-19. Only in-frame clones appear in the TCRdb table, and some are missing; sequencing was by immunoSEQ multiplex PCR. The sample lists tens of thousands of clones, roughly 89% seen once, with about 6.5% in the top ten. The sequenced sample was peripheral blood. The receptors were gathered from a woman in her fifties or sixties with COVID-19, enrolled during active disease.

This clone turned up a few times. The chain links TRBV6-5 to TRBJ2-7; TRBD1 agrees at 7 bases. CDR3 length: 15 residues. Trimming cost V 6 bases and J 0 bases; bases outside gene matches: 8. Germline-derived CDR1 and CDR2 are MNHEY and SVGAGI. The CDR3 region has the DNA TGTGCCAGCAGGACAGGGACAAGGACCTCCTACGAGCAGTACTTC. It encodes CASRTGTRTSYEQYF.

The chain combines TRBV28 with TRBJ2-2; D unresolved. Looked up from germline, CDR1 is MDHEN and CDR2 is SYDVKM. This CDR3 spans 13 amino acids. Trimming took off 3 bases at V and 4 bases at J, with 6 bases between the two ends. This CDR3 reads CASSFPSTGELFF. CDR3 nucleotides: TGTGCCAGCAGTTTTCCGTCCACCGGGGAGCTGTTTTTT.

The chain uses TRBV29-1 and TRBJ2-1; 7 positions agree with TRBD2. The V gene's germline CDR1 is SQVTM and CDR2 ANQGSEA. The CDR3 is made up of 16 amino acids. The V and J ends lost 5 bases and 6 bases, in that order; junction bases with no gene match: 16. The CDR3 nucleotides read TGCAGCGTTTACCCGGTGGGGGGGGGTCCCACCAATGAGCAGTTCTTC. It is translated as CSVYPVGGGPTNEQFF.

The chain is built from TRBV25-1 and TRBJ1-5; TRBD1 is a possible D gene (6 bases). This CDR3 spans 14 amino acids. Germline V gene sequence: CDR1 MGHDK, CDR2 SYGVNS. The germline V and J ends were trimmed by 5 bases and 6 bases, with 14 bases remaining between them. CDR3 nucleotide sequence: TGTGCCAGCAGTCTACAGGGACACGGTCAGCCCCAGCATTTT. Its translation is CASSLQGHGQPQHF.

The chain uses TRBV7-8 and TRBJ2-5, with D uncertain. CDR1 is SGHVS, CDR2 FQNEAQ, per germline. V lost 1 base and J 7 bases, leaving 10 bases between the germline ends. The length of the CDR3 is 13 residues. This CDR3 is CASSLVSSGTQYF. Written as DNA, the CDR3 is TGTGCCAGCAGCTTAGTCTCCTCCGGGACCCAGTACTTC.

This chain joins TRBV7-2 and TRBJ2-3, with D possibly TRBD2 on 5 matching bases. In germline, CDR1 is SGHTA, CDR2 FQGNSA. The CDR3 extends over 17 amino acids. Trimming removed 3 bases at V and 2 bases at J, with 18 bases between. For the CDR3, the DNA is TGTGCCAGCAGCTTCTACTTCGGCGGGTCCTACACAGATACGCAGTATTTT. Protein sequence: CASSFYFGGSYTDTQYF.

The rearrangement links TRBV19 to TRBJ2-7, with 10 bases identical to TRBD2. CDR1 and CDR2 (germline): LNHDA, SQIVND (reference sequence). CDR3 length equals 14 residues. Trimming removed 5 bases from V and 0 bases from J; junction bases left unmatched: 1. The chain's CDR3 is CASSASGSSYEQYF. CDR3 sequence (DNA): TGTGCCAGTAGTGCTAGCGGGAGCTCCTACGAGCAGTACTTC.

This sequence joins TRBV9 and TRBJ2-1; 9 bases match TRBD2. This CDR3 spans 17 amino acids. CDR1 SGDLS and CDR2 YYNGEE come from the germline V gene. V lost 0 bases and J lost 5; bases outside the gene matches: 9. The CDR3 DNA reads TGTGCCAGCAGCGTAGAGGCGGGAGGGACCCAAAACAATGAGCAGTTCTTC. The encoded protein is CASSVEAGGTQNNEQFF.

This sequence joins TRBV11-3 and TRBJ2-1; the match to TRBD2 covers 14 bases. Unmatched junction bases numbered 7, after V lost 1 base and J lost 2 bases. Looked up from germline, CDR1 is SGHNT and CDR2 is YENEEA. The CDR3 contains 19 residues. The CDR3 loop reads CASSLGRLAGGRAYNEQFF. CDR3 in DNA: TGTGCCAGCAGCTTAGGGCGACTAGCGGGAGGGAGGGCCTACAATGAGCAGTTCTTC. Using reference TRBV11-3 and TRBJ2-1 for the parts outside the CDR3, the full variable domain is EAGVVQSPRYKIIEKKQPVAFWCNPISGHNTLYWYLQNLGQGPELLIRYENEEAVDDSQLPKDRFSAERLKGVDSTLKIQPAELGDSAVYLCASSLGRLAGGRAYNEQFFGPGTRLTVL.

The chain joins TRBV5-1 to TRBJ1-2; 10 bases fit TRBD1. Per germline, CDR1 SGHRS and CDR2 YFSETQ. This CDR3 has 13 residues. The junction had 1 base not matched to a gene; V was cut back by 5 bases and J by 3 bases. The CDR3 DNA sequence: TGCGCCAGCAGGGGACAGGGGTACTATGGCTACACCTTC. Translated, it gives CASRGQGYYGYTF.

CDR3 in DNA: TGTGCCAGTAGTATAGATCCGGCAGGGATCTACGAGCAGTACTTC. It codes for CASSIDPAGIYEQYF. The rearrangement joins TRBV19 to TRBJ2-7; D might be TRBD1 (5 bases). Trimming took off 0 bases at V and 3 bases at J, with 12 bases between the two ends. Looked up from germline, CDR1 is LNHDA and CDR2 is SQIVND (reference sequence). This CDR3 is built from 15 residues.

The genes are TRBV2 and TRBJ1-5, with D unclear. Germline CDR1 SNHLY, CDR2 FYNNEI. Trimming shortened V by 4 bases and J by 2 bases, and 12 bases separated the two germline ends. The CDR3 loop spans 15 amino acids. This chain's CDR3 is CASSATPGGNQPQHF. The DNA for the CDR3 is TGTGCCAGCAGTGCCACCCCCGGGGGCAATCAGCCCCAGCATTTT.

The chain carries TRBV4-2 and TRBJ2-2, with TRBD1 identical over 7 bases. V dropped 1 base and J dropped 6; count of bases not matched to a gene: 8. The length of the CDR3 is 16 residues. CDR1 is LGHNA and CDR2 is YNFKEQ in the germline V gene. For the CDR3, the DNA is TGTGCCAGCAGCCAAGGGCGAACAGGGGATGCCGGGGAGCTGTTTTTT. As protein: CASSQGRTGDAGELFF.

CDR3 in DNA: TGTGCCAGTACCGTAGGGGTTTGGCAGCCCCAGCATTTT. Protein product: CASTVGVWQPQHF. J is TRBJ1-5 and V is TRBV19; TRBD1 is a possible D gene (5 bases). V lost 7 bases and J 7 bases, leaving 14 bases between the germline ends. CDR3 length: 13 residues. The germline V gene has CDR1 LNHDA and CDR2 SQIVND (reference sequence).

This rearrangement joins TRBV5-1 to TRBJ2-1, with a possible D match to TRBD1 (5 bases). Between the trimmed V and J ends, which lost 3 bases and 9 bases, there was a span of 13 bases. There are 13 residues in the CDR3. Germline V gene data show CDR1 as SGHRS and CDR2 as YFSETQ. The CDR3 region has the DNA TGCGCCAGCAGCTCTACACAAAGGGGTGAGCAGTTCTTC. Protein sequence: CASSSTQRGEQFF.

This chain uses TRBV2 with TRBJ2-5, with TRBD1 matching 10 bases. V lost 1 base to trimming and J lost 5 bases; unmatched junction nucleotides: 4. CDR3 length equals 15 residues. Germline CDR1 reads SNHLY; CDR2 reads FYNNEI. CDR3: CASSEGGTGVETQYF. The CDR3 DNA reads TGTGCCAGCAGTGAAGGGGGGACAGGGGTGGAGACCCAGTACTTC.

The chain links TRBV6-5 to TRBJ1-4; D not certain. Per germline, CDR1 MNHEY and CDR2 SVGAGI. The CDR3 covers 13 residues. Trimming cost V 8 bases and J 5 bases, with 12 bases left between them. The DNA of the CDR3 is TGTGCCAGCTCGCTGGGCCAAAATGAAAAACTGTTTTTT. This encodes CASSLGQNEKLFF.

This chain links TRBV7-3 with TRBJ2-1; 7 nucleotides align to TRBD2. V lost 1 base, J lost 4 bases, and 4 bases stayed unmatched. Germline assignment: CDR1 SGHTA and CDR2 FQGTGA. The CDR3 totals 15 residues. This CDR3 reads CASSLRLGGYNEQFF. CDR3 nucleotides: TGTGCCAGCAGCTTAAGGTTGGGGGGGTACAATGAGCAGTTCTTC.

The chain couples TRBV19 to TRBJ1-5; no firm D call. The CDR3 spans 14 residues. CDR1 and CDR2 from the germline V gene are LNHDA and SQIVND (reference sequence). V lost 7 bases and J 3 bases, leaving 13 bases between the germline ends. As DNA, the CDR3 is TGTGCCAGTAATCCGGGAGGACTCAATCAGCCCCAGCATTTT. It encodes CASNPGGLNQPQHF.

The V gene is TRBV11-2, the J gene TRBJ1-6, with D possibly being TRBD1 (5 bases). V was clipped by 5 bases and J by 4 bases, with 9 bases between them. CDR1 SGHAT and CDR2 FQNNGV come from the germline V gene. The CDR3 contains 14 residues. This chain's CDR3 is CASSPGTYNSPLHF. Here the CDR3 DNA reads TGTGCCAGCAGCCCCGGGACTTATAATTCACCCCTCCACTTT.

The rearrangement uses TRBV24-1 and TRBJ2-2, with 8 positions matching TRBD1. CDR3 length equals 14 residues. The J segment lost 1 base and the V segment lost 10 bases, leaving 4 bases of the junction unmatched. Germline V gene lookup returns CDR1 KGHDR and CDR2 SFDVKD. This CDR3 reads CATSGTGNTGELFF. The CDR3 nucleotides are TGTGCCACATCCGGGACAGGGAACACCGGGGAGCTGTTTTTT.

The gene calls are TRBV7-8 and TRBJ2-3; tentative D call: TRBD2 (5 bases). The CDR3 consists of 16 residues. Germline V gene sequence: CDR1 SGHVS, CDR2 FQNEAQ. Trimming shortened V by 5 bases and J by 4 bases, and 19 bases separated the two germline ends. The CDR3 spells CASSPRVAGRADTQYF. In DNA, the CDR3 is TGTGCCAGCAGCCCACGGGTCGCGGGCCGGGCAGATACGCAGTATTTT.

CDR3 sequence: CASRIQGDGNTIYF. CDR3 bases: TGTGCCAGCAGGATACAGGGAGACGGAAACACCATATATTTT. The rearrangement links TRBV2 to TRBJ1-3; tentative D call: TRBD1 (6 bases). V lost 6 bases to trimming and J lost 4 bases, with 13 bases between them. This CDR3 region has 14 residues. Per germline, CDR1 SNHLY and CDR2 FYNNEI. The variable domain in full, completed from reference TRBV2 and TRBJ1-3, reads EPEVTQTPSHQVTQMGQEVILRCVPISNHLYFYWYRQILGQKVEFLVSFYNNEISEKSEIFDDQFSVERPDGSNFTLKIRSTKLEDSAMYFCASRIQGDGNTIYFGEGSWLTVV.

This clone was seen once. The chain carries TRBV20-1 and TRBJ2-3; D not resolved. Trimming left V 4 bases short and J 5 bases short, with 7 bases between. CDR3 length: 11 residues. Looked up from germline, CDR1 is DFQATT and CDR2 is SNEGSKA (reference sequence). The CDR3 loop is CSAIARDTQYF. CDR3 in DNA: TGCAGTGCTATTGCGAGAGATACGCAGTATTTT.

The V gene is TRBV5-8, the J gene TRBJ2-6, with D unclear. Trimming left V 1 base short and J 0 bases short, with 14 bases between. Germline values: CDR1 SGHTS, CDR2 YDEGEE. The CDR3 runs to 18 residues. The chain's CDR3 is CASSLFARLNSGANVLTF. For the CDR3, the DNA is TGTGCCAGCAGCTTGTTTGCCAGGCTGAACTCTGGGGCCAACGTCCTGACTTTC.

The chain is built from TRBV5-4 and TRBJ2-4; maybe TRBD1 (5 bases). This CDR3 comprises 13 residues. Trimming shortened V by 2 bases and J by 6 bases, and 9 bases separated the two germline ends. Looked up from germline, CDR1 is SGHNT and CDR2 is YYREEE (reference sequence). The CDR3 coding sequence is TGTGCCAGCAGCTTTGACCAGGGAAACATTCAGTACTTC. Amino acids: CASSFDQGNIQYF.

The V gene is TRBV28, the J gene TRBJ2-5; D uncertain. Germline CDR1 MDHEN, CDR2 SYDVKM. The ends were cut back, 5 bases at V and 0 bases at J, with 10 bases in the middle. CDR3 length equals 14 residues. The CDR3 DNA is TGTGCCAGCAGTGTGACCAGGTACCAAGAGACCCAGTACTTC. It specifies CASSVTRYQETQYF.

This chain links TRBV9 with TRBJ2-1, with 12 positions matching TRBD2. The CDR3 is 16 amino acids. From germline, CDR1 is SGDLS and CDR2 YYNGEE. The V gene end was trimmed by 4 bases and the J gene end by 7 bases; junction bases not matched to a gene: 9. This CDR3 is CASSSRTSGIKNEQFF. CDR3 nucleotide sequence: TGTGCCAGCAGCTCCCGGACTAGCGGGATAAAAAATGAGCAGTTCTTC.

The V call is TRBV10-2, the J call TRBJ2-3; TRBD2 matches at 7 bases. CDR3 length equals 16 residues. Germline loops: CDR1 WSHSY, CDR2 SAAADI. After removal of 7 bases from V and 0 bases from J, the junction contained 10 bases not matched to a gene. In nucleotides, the CDR3 is TGCGCCAGCAACGGCTTATGGCGGGAGAGCACAGATACGCAGTATTTT. Its protein is CASNGLWRESTDTQYF.